The rows below give T cell receptor beta chains drawn from one sample of a study of blood T cells in healthy people across ages. TCRdb redid the calling of the 5' RACE reads with MiXCR, one entry per CDR3 protein. The table shows around 320,000 distinct CDR3 sequences, with roughly 29% occurring only once. Sequencing input: blood. The receptors come from an older woman in good health. CDR3s include the opening cysteine and the closing phenylalanine or tryptophan. The D gene is left open where the match is weak. Some rows mark clone size as missing; the rest say once, few, many or name a class of expanded clone.

J gene: TRBJ1-2
clone size: many
D gene: NA
V gene: TRBV5-8
CDR3 protein: CASSPRTSGAKYGYTF
CDR3 DNA: TGTGCCAGCAGCCCACGGACGTCGGGGGCCAAGTATGGCTACACCTTC

J gene: TRBJ2-7
clone size: many
D gene: TRBD2
V gene: TRBV19
CDR3 protein: CASSISVGEGYEQYF
CDR3 DNA: TGTGCCAGTAGTATCAGCGTCGGGGAGGGATACGAGCAGTACTTC

J gene: TRBJ2-1
clone size: NA
D gene: NA
V gene: TRBV28
CDR3 protein: CASSYDLEQFF
CDR3 DNA: TGTGCCAGCAGTTATGACCTTGAGCAGTTCTTC

J gene: TRBJ2-3
clone size: NA
D gene: TRBD1
V gene: TRBV7-6
CDR3 protein: CASSPSRDRGTDTQYF
CDR3 DNA: TGTGCCAGCAGCCCAAGTCGGGACAGGGGGACAGATACGCAGTATTTT

J gene: TRBJ2-7
clone size: NA
D gene: NA
V gene: TRBV6-1
CDR3 protein: CATRFGSTGYEQYF
CDR3 DNA: TGTGCCACCAGGTTTGGGTCCACGGGGTACGAGCAGTACTTC

J gene: TRBJ1-2
clone size: few
D gene: NA
V gene: TRBV5-1
CDR3 protein: CASSVTGQGNYGYTF
CDR3 DNA: TGCGCCAGCTCCGTTACCGGGCAGGGCAACTATGGCTACACCTTC

J gene: TRBJ2-1
clone size: NA
D gene: NA
V gene: TRBV7-3
CDR3 protein: CANSLSRGVNEQFF
CDR3 DNA: TGTGCCAACAGCTTAAGCAGGGGCGTTAATGAGCAGTTCTTC

J gene: TRBJ1-5
clone size: many
D gene: TRBD1
V gene: TRBV5-6
CDR3 protein: CASSAGTAGNQPQHF
CDR3 DNA: TGTGCCAGCAGCGCCGGGACAGCGGGCAATCAGCCCCAGCATTTT

J gene: TRBJ2-1
clone size: few
D gene: NA
V gene: TRBV3-1
CDR3 protein: CASSPGASYNEQFF
CDR3 DNA: TGTGCCAGCAGCCCCGGAGCATCCTACAATGAGCAGTTCTTC

J gene: TRBJ1-1
clone size: few
D gene: TRBD1
V gene: TRBV7-8
CDR3 protein: CASSPHPPGQLNTEAFF
CDR3 DNA: TGTGCCAGCAGCCCACACCCCCCGGGACAGCTGAACACTGAAGCTTTCTTT

J gene: TRBJ1-5
clone size: NA
D gene: NA
V gene: TRBV28
CDR3 protein: CASNPGMGQPQHF
CDR3 DNA: TGTGCCAGCAACCCAGGGATGGGTCAGCCCCAGCATTTT

J gene: TRBJ1-5
clone size: few
D gene: NA
V gene: TRBV12-3/TRBV12-4
CDR3 protein: CASSRQISNQPQHF
CDR3 DNA: TGTGCCAGCAGTAGACAGATTAGCAATCAGCCCCAGCATTTT

J gene: TRBJ2-3
clone size: few
D gene: NA
V gene: TRBV29-1
CDR3 protein: CSGQGSTDTQYF
CDR3 DNA: TGCAGCGGGCAGGGAAGCACAGATACGCAGTATTTT

J gene: TRBJ2-1
clone size: NA
D gene: NA
V gene: TRBV3-1
CDR3 protein: CASSQTKGGEQFF
CDR3 DNA: TGTGCCAGCAGCCAGACTAAAGGGGGGGAGCAGTTCTTC

J gene: TRBJ2-2
clone size: NA
D gene: TRBD1
V gene: TRBV12-3/TRBV12-4
CDR3 protein: CASSRTGTNTGELFF
CDR3 DNA: TGTGCCAGCAGCCGGACAGGGACTAACACCGGGGAGCTGTTTTTT

J gene: TRBJ1-2
clone size: few
D gene: TRBD1
V gene: TRBV20-1
CDR3 protein: CSAPQQGVMAGPYRPRYGYTF
CDR3 DNA: TGCAGTGCTCCACAACAGGGGGTTATGGCCGGACCATACCGACCCCGTTATGGCTACACCTTC

J gene: TRBJ1-2
clone size: few
D gene: TRBD1
V gene: TRBV20-1
CDR3 protein: CSAVRTGTYGYTF
CDR3 DNA: TGCAGTGCTGTCAGGACAGGGACGTATGGCTACACCTTC

J gene: TRBJ2-2
clone size: once
D gene: TRBD2
V gene: TRBV12-3/TRBV12-4
CDR3 protein: CASRRGGRNTGELFF
CDR3 DNA: TGTGCCAGCCGCCGGGGAGGGCGAAACACCGGGGAGCTGTTTTTT

J gene: TRBJ2-5
clone size: few
D gene: NA
V gene: TRBV14
CDR3 protein: CASSQDLPAFQETQYF
CDR3 DNA: TGTGCCAGCAGCCAAGATCTACCAGCTTTTCAAGAGACCCAGTACTTC

J gene: TRBJ2-5
clone size: NA
D gene: TRBD1
V gene: TRBV7-9
CDR3 protein: CASSTYRGMAELETQYF
CDR3 DNA: TGTGCCAGCAGCACGTACAGGGGGATGGCAGAACTGGAGACCCAGTACTTC